Below are 30 T cell receptor beta chains sequenced from a single sample in a study of blood T cell repertoires in COVID-19. The assay was immunoSEQ multiplex PCR, and TCRdb's table has in-frame clones only and misses some. The data show around 170,000 clones, around nine tenths seen once. Specimen: peripheral blood. Receptors originate from a man aged 60-69 years with COVID-19, enrolled during active disease.

The rearrangement links TRBV6-2 or TRBV6-3 to TRBJ1-5; 8 bases agree with TRBD1. CDR1 and CDR2 from the germline V gene are MNHEY and SVGEGT. The CDR3 is 18 amino acids. V trimming: 5 bases; J trimming: 0 bases; junction bases outside the gene matches: 12. The CDR3 nucleotides are TGTGCCAGCAGTAAAACCGACAGGGGAGGCTTTAGCAATCAGCCCCAGCATTTT. Translated: CASSKTDRGGFSNQPQHF.

J is TRBJ1-5 and V is TRBV24-1; 9 bases map to TRBD1. CDR1 and CDR2 (germline): KGHDR, SFDVKD. Trimming removed 3 bases from V and 2 bases from J; junction bases left unmatched: 10. This CDR3 comprises 18 residues. CDR3 nucleotides: TGTGCCACCAGTGATGTTGGGACCGGGACAGGGCGCAATCAGCCCCAGCATTTT. It is translated as CATSDVGTGTGRNQPQHF.

This chain joins TRBV19 and TRBJ1-5, with D perhaps TRBD1 (6 bases). V was clipped by 7 bases and J by 0 bases, with 22 bases between them. Looked up from germline, CDR1 is LNHDA and CDR2 is SQIVND (reference sequence). CDR3 length: 18 amino acids. The CDR3 DNA reads as TGTGCCAGTACCCGAACCGGGACAACACTTCATAGCAATCAGCCCCAGCATTTT. Its protein product is CASTRTGTTLHSNQPQHF. Based on the CDR3 plus reference TRBV19 and TRBJ1-5, the full variable domain is DGGITQSPKYLFRKEGQNVTLSCEQNLNHDAMYWYRQDPGQGLRLIYYSQIVNDFQKGDIAEGYSVSREKKESFPLTVTSAQKNPTAFYLCASTRTGTTLHSNQPQHFGDGTRLSIL.

This clone was detected only once. The CDR3, as DNA: TGCAGCGCCACGTGGGGGCAGAATTCACCCCTCCACTTT. Protein product: CSATWGQNSPLHF. The chain couples TRBV29-1 to TRBJ1-6; a possible D gene is TRBD1 (6 bases). The CDR3 is 13 amino acids. Trimming took 7 bases from V and 7 from J, leaving 14 bases between them. Per the germline V gene, CDR1 is SQVTM and CDR2 is ANQGSEA.

The chain joins TRBV7-2 to TRBJ2-5, with 8 bases identical to TRBD1. The CDR3 has 15 residues. V shed 5 bases and J 4 bases; nucleotides not matched to a gene: 9. Germline lookup yields CDR1 SGHTA and CDR2 FQGNSA. The CDR3 DNA follows: TGTGCCAGCAGCCCTAGACAGGGGACGGGAGAGACCCAGTACTTC. It specifies CASSPRQGTGETQYF. Based on the CDR3 plus reference TRBV7-2 and TRBJ2-5, the full variable domain is GAGVSQSPSNKVTEKGKDVELRCDPISGHTALYWYRQSLGQGLEFLIYFQGNSAPDKSGLPSDRFSAERTGGSVSTLTIQRTQQEDSAVYLCASSPRQGTGETQYFGPGTRLLVL.

The J gene is TRBJ1-2, the V gene TRBV11-2, with D perhaps matching TRBD1 (5 bases). Germline CDR1 is SGHAT and CDR2 is FQNNGV. V lost 8 bases, J lost 6 bases, and 7 bases lay in between. This CDR3 comprises 10 residues. The CDR3 spells CASGGNGYTF. The CDR3 bases are TGTGCCAGCGGGGGGAATGGCTACACCTTC. Based on the CDR3 plus reference TRBV11-2 and TRBJ1-2, the full variable domain is EAGVAQSPRYKIIEKRQSVAFWCNPISGHATLYWYQQILGQGPKLLIQFQNNGVVDDSQLPKDRFSAERLKGVDSTLKIQPAKLEDSAVYLCASGGNGYTFGSGTRLTVV.

This chain uses TRBV29-1 with TRBJ1-5; 7 bases align to TRBD1. Germline CDR1 and CDR2: SQVTM and ANQGSEA. CDR3 length: 14 amino acids. V gave up 6 bases and J gave up 3 bases; unmatched junction bases: 8. CDR3 protein: CSVIDRDFNQPQHF. DNA for the CDR3: TGCAGCGTCATCGACAGGGACTTCAATCAGCCCCAGCATTTT.

The CDR3: CASSPMKSSYNEQFF. CDR3 in DNA: TGTGCCAGCAGCCCCATGAAGAGCTCCTACAATGAGCAGTTCTTC. The chain combines TRBV3-1 (or the pseudogene TRBV3-2) with TRBJ2-1; no definite D call. The CDR3 has 15 amino acids. Germline CDR1 reads LGHDT; CDR2 reads YNNKEL (reference sequence). The V end lost 4 bases, the J end lost 0 bases, and 10 bases lay between the germline ends.

The CDR3 sequence is CASSQDNVVSGNQPQHF. CDR3 bases: TGCGCCAGCAGCCAAGATAATGTCGTGTCGGGGAATCAGCCCCAGCATTTT. The chain combines TRBV4-1 with TRBJ1-5; D not resolved. This CDR3 region has 17 residues. The germline V gene has CDR1 MGHRA and CDR2 YSYEKL. Trimming took off 0 bases at V and 4 bases at J, with 16 bases between the two ends.

The CDR3 region has the DNA TGTGCCAGCAGCCGAAGAGGGACAGGGGGCCAAGAGACCCAGTACTTC. Protein sequence: CASSRRGTGGQETQYF. The genes are TRBV5-4 and TRBJ2-5, with 11 bases fitting TRBD1. Germline CDR1 SGHNT, CDR2 YYREEE (reference sequence). This CDR3 has 16 residues. The V and J ends lost 4 bases and 1 base, in that order; junction bases with no gene match: 6.

The chain has TRBV5-4 and TRBJ2-7; D might be TRBD2 (5 bases). The germline V gene encodes CDR1 SGHNT and CDR2 YYREEE (reference sequence). There are 16 residues in the CDR3. The V end was cut by 1 base, the J end by 2 bases, with 16 bases between. CDR3 bases: TGTGCCAGCAGCTTGTCCGGGCTAGCAGGAACCTACGAGCAGTACTTC. This gives the protein CASSLSGLAGTYEQYF.

This chain links TRBV6-5 with TRBJ2-7; TRBD1 matches 7 bases. The CDR3 sequence is 14 residues long. Germline loops: CDR1 MNHEY, CDR2 SVGAGI. With 7 bases clipped from V and 1 base from J, the junction kept 7 bases outside the gene matches. The CDR3 nucleotides are TGTGCCAGCACCCCCGACAGGGTTTCCTACGAGCAGTACTTC. It encodes CASTPDRVSYEQYF.

This sequence joins TRBV11-2 and TRBJ2-7; D may be TRBD1 (6 bases). In germline, CDR1 is SGHAT, CDR2 FQNNGV. CDR3 length: 14 amino acids. V lost 7 bases, J lost 0 bases, and 13 bases lay in between. CDR3 sequence reads: CASNPSTGSYEQYF. CDR3 in DNA: TGTGCCAGCAACCCCTCGACAGGCTCCTACGAGCAGTACTTC.

The rearrangement joins TRBV7-8 to TRBJ1-2; maybe TRBD1 (6 bases). The CDR3 length is 14 residues. Germline lookup yields CDR1 SGHVS and CDR2 FQNEAQ. With 5 bases removed from V and 7 bases from J, the gap between germline ends came to 17 bases. The CDR3 spells CASSPSSGTSGYTF. The CDR3 coding sequence is TGTGCCAGCAGCCCGTCCTCCGGGACATCTGGCTACACCTTC.

The chain carries TRBV29-1 and TRBJ1-2, with 7 bases lining up with TRBD1. Trimming took 3 bases from V and 11 from J; bases not matched to a gene: 6. In germline, CDR1 is SQVTM, CDR2 ANQGSEA. This CDR3 contains 11 residues. The CDR3 sequence: CSVERQGGYTF. The CDR3 DNA is TGCAGCGTTGAGAGACAGGGTGGTTACACCTTC.

This clone has just a few counts. The gene calls are TRBV5-5 and TRBJ1-1; no clear D. There are 13 residues in the CDR3. Germline lookup yields CDR1 SGHKS and CDR2 YYEKEE (reference sequence). Trimming removed 3 bases at V and 0 bases at J, with 6 bases between. The CDR3 bases are TGTGCCAGCAGCTGGGCACTGAACACTGAAGCTTTCTTT. It yields the protein CASSWALNTEAFF.

The rearrangement links TRBV6-5 to TRBJ1-4; perhaps TRBD1 as D (6 bases). V was cut by 6 bases and J by 3 bases, with 14 bases left in between. The CDR3 length is 15 residues. Per the germline V gene, CDR1 is MNHEY and CDR2 is SVGAGI. Here the CDR3 reads CASRGLGAANEKLFF. The CDR3 coding sequence is TGTGCCAGCAGGGGTCTGGGGGCTGCTAATGAAAAACTGTTTTTT.

The chain combines TRBV5-1 with TRBJ2-3, with 12 bases that match TRBD2. Germline assignment: CDR1 SGHRS and CDR2 YFSETQ. The CDR3 extends over 17 amino acids. With 6 bases clipped from V and 0 bases from J, the junction kept 8 bases outside the gene matches. The CDR3 spells CASNLAGGRRSTDTQYF. The CDR3 DNA reads as TGCGCCAGCAACCTAGCGGGAGGGCGCCGTAGCACAGATACGCAGTATTTT.

The chain combines TRBV5-1 with TRBJ1-1; the match to TRBD1 covers 8 bases. Trimming cost V 0 bases and J 6 bases; bases outside gene matches: 19. Looked up from germline, CDR1 is SGHRS and CDR2 is YFSETQ. CDR3 length equals 19 residues. The CDR3 DNA is TGCGCCAGCAGCTTGGGGTTTGGGGGAAGGAGGACAGGGTATTCTGAAGCTTTCTTT. It is translated as CASSLGFGGRRTGYSEAFF. The full variable domain, with the rest looked up from reference TRBV5-1 and TRBJ1-1, is KAGVTQTPRYLIKTRGQQVTLSCSPISGHRSVSWYQQTPGQGLQFLFEYFSETQRNKGNFPGRFSGRQFSNSRSEMNVSTLELGDSALYLCASSLGFGGRRTGYSEAFFGQGTRLTVV.

This clone was detected a few times. CDR3 DNA: TGTGCCACCAAGACGGGGAAGGACACTGAAGCTTTCTTT. Translating gives CATKTGKDTEAFF. The chain couples TRBV27 to TRBJ1-1; D gene uncertain. Trimming left V 10 bases short and J 3 bases short, with 15 bases between. Germline-derived CDR1 and CDR2 are MNHEY and SMNVEV (reference sequence). The CDR3 spans 13 residues.

The CDR3, as DNA: TGTGCCACCAGCAGAGATCGGGGAAATGAAAAACTGTTTTTT. Protein product: CATSRDRGNEKLFF. The chain joins TRBV15 to TRBJ1-4, with no clear D. The CDR3 covers 14 residues. V lost 0 bases, J lost 5 bases, and 7 bases lay in between. CDR1 LNHNV and CDR2 YYDKDF come from the germline V gene (reference sequence).

This clone was recorded a few times. V gene TRBV6-2 or TRBV6-3 combines with J gene TRBJ2-7; D not resolved. The germline V gene has CDR1 MNHEY and CDR2 SVGEGT. Trimming left V 5 bases short and J 1 base short, with 3 bases between. The CDR3 is 11 amino acids. The CDR3 here is CASSTSYEQYF. The CDR3 nucleotides are TGTGCCAGCAGTACATCCTACGAGCAGTACTTC.

The chain employs TRBV18 and TRBJ1-1; D gene unclear. CDR3 size: 14 residues. Trimming left V 3 bases short and J 1 base short, with 9 bases between. Looked up from germline, CDR1 is KGHSH and CDR2 is LQKENI. The DNA of the CDR3 is TGTGCCAGCTCACCGACTATTGGGAACACTGAAGCTTTCTTT. Protein product: CASSPTIGNTEAFF.

The rearrangement uses TRBV28 and TRBJ1-2; 9 bases match TRBD1. The junction had 14 bases not matched to a gene; V was cut back by 5 bases and J by 13 bases. In germline, CDR1 is MDHEN, CDR2 SYDVKM. The CDR3 loop spans 14 amino acids. The CDR3 coding sequence is TGTGCCAGCAGTCTACCGGGACAGGGAGTTTCTGGCACCTTC. Translation: CASSLPGQGVSGTF.

V usage is TRBV5-8 and J usage is TRBJ1-5; D gene uncertain. Trimming pared 6 bases from V and 4 bases from J, leaving 11 bases between. Germline loops: CDR1 SGHTS, CDR2 YDEGEE. This CDR3 comprises 13 residues. The CDR3 region has the DNA TGTGCCAGCAAAAAAAGAGATAATCAGCCCCAGCATTTT. Protein sequence: CASKKRDNQPQHF.

This clone has a handful of counts. The CDR3: CSVEMDRGGYGYTF. Written as DNA, the CDR3 is TGCAGCGTTGAGATGGACAGGGGGGGTTATGGCTACACCTTC. The V gene is TRBV29-1, the J gene TRBJ1-2, with TRBD1 identical over 10 bases. The CDR3 runs to 14 residues. Germline loops: CDR1 SQVTM, CDR2 ANQGSEA. The V and J ends lost 3 bases and 5 bases, in that order; junction bases with no gene match: 6.

The CDR3 region has the DNA TGTGCCAGCAGCCCTCAGGGTGTCCCAAACACCATATATTTT. Its protein is CASSPQGVPNTIYF. J is TRBJ1-3 and V is TRBV11-2; D perhaps matches TRBD1 (5 bases). V dropped 5 bases and J dropped 6 bases, with 14 bases sitting between them. The length of the CDR3 is 14 residues. Looked up from germline, CDR1 is SGHAT and CDR2 is FQNNGV.

This chain joins TRBV9 and TRBJ1-1; 10 bases are a match to TRBD1. The CDR3 consists of 15 residues. Germline CDR1 reads SGDLS; CDR2 reads YYNGEE. After removal of 3 bases from V and 5 bases from J, the junction contained 7 bases not matched to a gene. The CDR3 DNA sequence: TGTGCCAGCAGCGCCCTTGGACAGGGGGGAACTGAAGCTTTCTTT. It yields the protein CASSALGQGGTEAFF. Looking up the rest from reference TRBV9 and TRBJ1-1 gives the full variable domain: DSGVTQTPKHLITATGQRVTLRCSPRSGDLSVYWYQQSLDQGLQFLIQYYNGEERAKGNILERFSAQQFPDLHSELNLSSLELGDSALYFCASSALGQGGTEAFFGQGTRLTVV.

V gene TRBV2 combines with J gene TRBJ1-1; D not resolved. CDR1 and CDR2 (germline): SNHLY, FYNNEI. The V end was cut by 6 bases, the J end by 0 bases, with 11 bases between. This CDR3 is built from 14 residues. DNA for the CDR3: TGTGCCAGCAGGTCCTGGCAGTTGAACACTGAAGCTTTCTTT. It encodes CASRSWQLNTEAFF.

This clone was counted a single time. The same CDR3 can be traced to other DNA sequences in this sample. The chain couples TRBV28 to TRBJ1-1, with TRBD1 matching over 7 bases. V gave up 6 bases and J gave up 3 bases; unmatched junction bases: 7. The length of the CDR3 is 14 residues. The V gene's germline CDR1 is MDHEN and CDR2 SYDVKM. The CDR3 DNA reads as TGTGCCAGCAGCCGAAGGGGGCGCGACACTGAAGCTTTCTTT. The encoded protein is CASSRRGRDTEAFF.